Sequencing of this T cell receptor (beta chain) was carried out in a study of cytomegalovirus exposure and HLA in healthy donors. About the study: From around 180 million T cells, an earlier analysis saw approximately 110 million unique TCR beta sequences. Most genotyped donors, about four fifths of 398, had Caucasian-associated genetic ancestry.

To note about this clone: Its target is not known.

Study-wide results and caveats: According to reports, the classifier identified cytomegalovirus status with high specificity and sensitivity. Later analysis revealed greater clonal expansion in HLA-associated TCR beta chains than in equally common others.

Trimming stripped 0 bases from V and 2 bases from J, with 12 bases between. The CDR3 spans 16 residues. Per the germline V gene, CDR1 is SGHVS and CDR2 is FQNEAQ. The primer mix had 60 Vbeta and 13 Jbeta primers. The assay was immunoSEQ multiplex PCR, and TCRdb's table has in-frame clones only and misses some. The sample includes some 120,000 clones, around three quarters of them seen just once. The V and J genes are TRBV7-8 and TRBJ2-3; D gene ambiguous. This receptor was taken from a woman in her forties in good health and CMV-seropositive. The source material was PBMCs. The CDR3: CASSLARTLFTDTQYF. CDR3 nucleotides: TGTGCCAGCAGCTTAGCGCGTACTTTATTCACAGATACGCAGTATTTT.